The TCR beta chain described here comes from a study of blood T cell repertoires in COVID-19. Study-wide context: Both acute and convalescent COVID-19 samples were obtained from the United States, Italy and Spain.

From germline, CDR1 is LGHNA and CDR2 YNFKEQ. This CDR3 has 13 residues. Trimming took 6 bases from V and 1 from J, leaving 9 bases between them. Clones were sequenced by immunoSEQ multiplex PCR, and TCRdb holds only the in-frame ones, with some missing. The repertoire includes approximately 100,000 clones, about 90% of them detected once, and 3.1% sits in the top ten. The source material was peripheral blood. This receptor was taken from a man in his forties or fifties in a cohort sampled during active COVID-19. This chain joins TRBV4-2 and TRBJ1-1; no clear D gene. The CDR3 protein is CASSTSRNTEAFF. For the CDR3, the DNA is TGTGCCAGCAGTACCTCCAGGAACACTGAAGCTTTCTTT.